This entry lists 13 T cell receptor beta chains sequenced from one sample in a study of cytomegalovirus exposure and HLA in healthy donors. The PCR employed 60 Vbeta primers together with 13 Jbeta primers. Only in-frame clones appear in the TCRdb table, and some are missing; sequencing was by immunoSEQ multiplex PCR. The sample has approximately 130,000 clones, about 85% seen once. Input material: PBMCs. All receptors come from a boy aged 5-17 years in good health and CMV-seronegative.

The chain is built from TRBV25-1 and TRBJ1-5; TRBD1 aligns across 7 bases. The CDR3 loop spans 14 amino acids. Germline CDR1 is MGHDK and CDR2 is SYGVNS. V shed 7 bases and J 5 bases; nucleotides not matched to a gene: 8. The CDR3 DNA sequence: TGTGCCAGCAAGGGACAGAGGGCACATCAGCCCCAGCATTTT. This translates into CASKGQRAHQPQHF.

This sequence joins TRBV4-2 and TRBJ1-2; D is perhaps TRBD1 (5 bases). V was cut by 0 bases and J by 3 bases, with 11 bases left in between. The CDR3 totals 15 residues. The germline V gene has CDR1 LGHNA and CDR2 YNFKEQ. DNA for the CDR3: TGTGCCAGCAGCCAAGATCGGGCGGGGGACTATGGCTACACCTTC. Amino acid sequence: CASSQDRAGDYGYTF.

This chain connects TRBV9 to TRBJ1-1, with D tentatively TRBD1 (6 bases). Germline-derived CDR1 and CDR2 are SGDLS and YYNGEE. This CDR3 has 15 amino acids. V was trimmed by 3 bases and J by 1 base, leaving 13 bases between them. The CDR3 nucleotides are TGTGCCAGCAGCGGTCCCCGGGGGGCGAACACTGAAGCTTTCTTT. Amino acids: CASSGPRGANTEAFF.

This clone was detected once. The chain carries TRBV9 and TRBJ2-5; 10 nucleotides match TRBD2. Germline V gives CDR1 SGDLS, CDR2 YYNGEE. After removal of 1 base from V and 5 bases from J, the junction contained 11 bases not matched to a gene. This CDR3 spans 17 amino acids. The CDR3 bases are TGTGCCAGCAGCGTAAGCGGGGGGGCCGGTGGGTGGGAGACCCAGTACTTC. This translates into CASSVSGGAGGWETQYF.

This chain uses TRBV4-1 with TRBJ1-1; no clear D. V was clipped by 7 bases and J by 4 bases, with 13 bases between them. The CDR3 length is 13 residues. In germline, CDR1 is MGHRA, CDR2 YSYEKL. The CDR3 coding sequence is TGCGCCAGCACCCCAGCGGGCGGCACTGAAGCTTTCTTT. Protein product: CASTPAGGTEAFF.

The chain combines TRBV5-1 with TRBJ2-7, with 14 bases identical to TRBD2. V was pared by 3 bases and J by 6 bases, with 11 bases of the junction left unmatched. CDR3 length: 17 amino acids. Germline V gene lookup returns CDR1 SGHRS and CDR2 YFSETQ. In DNA, the CDR3 is TGCGCCAGCAGCTGGGGACTAGCGGGAGCCGGTCATTCCGAGCAGTACTTC. This codes for CASSWGLAGAGHSEQYF.

In the case of this clone: The same CDR3 can be traced to other DNA sequences in this sample. The chain carries TRBV29-1 and TRBJ1-1; 7 bases are a match to TRBD1. The V gene end was trimmed by 7 bases and the J gene end by 4 bases; junction bases not matched to a gene: 9. Germline V lookup: CDR1 SQVTM, CDR2 ANQGSEA. This CDR3 is built from 13 residues. The CDR3 DNA reads TGCAGCGCGTACGACAGGGTTGGCACTGAAGCTTTCTTT. It codes for CSAYDRVGTEAFF. Together with reference TRBV29-1 and TRBJ1-1, the CDR3 gives the full variable domain: SAVISQKPSRDICQRGTSLTIQCQVDSQVTMMFWYRQQPGQSLTLIATANQGSEATYESGFVIDKFPISRPNLTFSTLTVSNMSPEDSSIYLCSAYDRVGTEAFFGQGTRLTVV.

The sample holds one count of this clone. J is TRBJ1-3 and V is TRBV30; 9 bases map to TRBD1. V shed 2 bases, J shed 0 bases, and the junction held 5 bases outside the gene matches. This CDR3 is 16 amino acids long. Germline lookup yields CDR1 GTSNPN and CDR2 SVGIG (reference sequence). Here the CDR3 DNA reads TGTGCCTGGAGTAAACAGGGGGCATTCTCTGGAAACACCATATATTTT. It encodes CAWSKQGAFSGNTIYF.

The V and J genes are TRBV6-5 and TRBJ2-1; the match to TRBD2 covers 7 bases. With V trimmed by 2 bases and J by 9 bases, 13 bases remained unmatched. This CDR3 is built from 16 residues. Germline V CDR1 and CDR2: MNHEY, SVGAGI. CDR3 in amino acids: CASSYLLGEGLVEQFF. DNA of the CDR3: TGTGCCAGCAGTTACCTCTTGGGGGAGGGCCTGGTTGAGCAGTTCTTC.

The J gene is TRBJ2-6, the V gene TRBV4-2; 10 positions agree with TRBD2. In germline, CDR1 is LGHNA, CDR2 YNFKEQ. With 5 bases clipped from V and 2 bases from J, the junction kept 9 bases outside the gene matches. The CDR3 spans 18 residues. The CDR3 here is CASSNSSGSSPGANVLTF. Written as DNA, the CDR3 is TGTGCCAGCAGCAATTCTAGCGGGAGCAGCCCTGGGGCCAACGTCCTGACTTTC.

This clone showed up just a few times. DNA of the CDR3: TGTGCCAGCAGCTTGGCAGGGGGCAATCAGCCCCAGCATTTT. Its translation: CASSLAGGNQPQHF. The gene calls are TRBV5-6 and TRBJ1-5; D might be TRBD1 (6 bases). This CDR3 has 14 residues. V was clipped by 0 bases and J by 2 bases, with 6 bases between them. From germline, CDR1 is SGHDT and CDR2 YYEEEE.

The J gene is TRBJ1-5, the V gene TRBV6-5; D gene uncertain. CDR3 length: 13 amino acids. V was clipped by 4 bases and J by 5 bases, with 9 bases between them. The germline V gene encodes CDR1 MNHEY and CDR2 SVGAGI. The CDR3 region has the DNA TGTGCCAGCAGTTCCTACTCTGATCAGCCCCAGCATTTT. This translates into CASSSYSDQPQHF.

This clone was observed a handful of times. CDR3 sequence (DNA): TGTGCCAGTAGTCCGGGGGGGGTAATAGGCAACTATGGCTACACCTTC. Translating gives CASSPGGVIGNYGYTF. The chain is built from TRBV19 and TRBJ1-2; a possible D gene is TRBD1 (5 bases). Germline V gene sequence: CDR1 LNHDA, CDR2 SQIVND (reference sequence). V lost 5 bases to trimming and J lost 2 bases, with 18 bases between them. The CDR3 is 16 amino acids.